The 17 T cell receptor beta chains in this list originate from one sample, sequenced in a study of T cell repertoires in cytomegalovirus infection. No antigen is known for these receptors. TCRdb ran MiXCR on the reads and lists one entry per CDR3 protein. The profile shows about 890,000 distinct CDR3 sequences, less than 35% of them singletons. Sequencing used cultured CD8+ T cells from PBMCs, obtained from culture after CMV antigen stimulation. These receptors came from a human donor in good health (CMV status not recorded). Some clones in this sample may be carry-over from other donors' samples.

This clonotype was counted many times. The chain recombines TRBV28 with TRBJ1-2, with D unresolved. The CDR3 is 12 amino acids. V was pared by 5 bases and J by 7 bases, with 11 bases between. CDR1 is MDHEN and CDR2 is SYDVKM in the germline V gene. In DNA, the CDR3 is TGTGCCAGCAGTAACGACCGGTTTGGCTACACCTTC. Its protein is CASSNDRFGYTF.

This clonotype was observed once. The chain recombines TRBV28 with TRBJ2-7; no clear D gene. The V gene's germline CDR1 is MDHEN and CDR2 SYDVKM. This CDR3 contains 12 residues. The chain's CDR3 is CVSSFSTYEQYV. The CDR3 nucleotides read TGTGTCAGCAGTTTTAGCACCTACGAGCAGTACGTC.

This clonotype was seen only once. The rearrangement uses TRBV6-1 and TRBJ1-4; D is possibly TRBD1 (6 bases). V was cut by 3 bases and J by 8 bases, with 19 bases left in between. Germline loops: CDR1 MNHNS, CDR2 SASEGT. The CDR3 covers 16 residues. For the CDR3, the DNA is TGTGCCAGCAGTGACAACTCAGGGGCCGACGGGGAAAAACTGTTTTTT. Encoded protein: CASSDNSGADGEKLFF.

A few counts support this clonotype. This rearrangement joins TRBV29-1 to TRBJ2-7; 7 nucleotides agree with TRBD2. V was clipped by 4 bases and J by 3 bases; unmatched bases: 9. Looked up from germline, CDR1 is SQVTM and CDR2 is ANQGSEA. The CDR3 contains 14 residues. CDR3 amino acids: CSVAQTSQGYEQYF. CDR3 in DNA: TGCAGCGTTGCCCAGACTAGCCAAGGCTACGAGCAGTACTTC.

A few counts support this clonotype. The CDR3 nucleotides are TGTGCCAGCAGTTACTCTACCCTTCGGAGCGGGGGGACCGCAGATACGCAGTATTTT. The encoded protein is CASSYSTLRSGGTADTQYF. This chain uses TRBV6-5 with TRBJ2-3, with TRBD2 identical over 9 bases. There are 19 residues in the CDR3. V lost 0 bases to trimming and J lost 4 bases; unmatched junction nucleotides: 14. From germline, CDR1 is MNHEY and CDR2 SVGAGI.

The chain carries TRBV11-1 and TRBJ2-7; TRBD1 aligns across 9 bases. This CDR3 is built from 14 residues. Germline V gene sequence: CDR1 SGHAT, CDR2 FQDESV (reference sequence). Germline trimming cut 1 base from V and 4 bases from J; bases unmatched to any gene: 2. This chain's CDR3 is CASSLGTGVYEQYV. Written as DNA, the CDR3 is TGTGCCAGCAGCTTAGGGACAGGGGTGTACGAGCAGTACGTC.

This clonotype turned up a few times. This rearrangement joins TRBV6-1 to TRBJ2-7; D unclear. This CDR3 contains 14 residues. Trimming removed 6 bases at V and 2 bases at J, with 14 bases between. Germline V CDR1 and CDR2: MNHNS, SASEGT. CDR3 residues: CASRIGPETYEQYF. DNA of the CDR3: TGTGCCAGCAGGATCGGTCCAGAGACCTACGAGCAGTACTTC.

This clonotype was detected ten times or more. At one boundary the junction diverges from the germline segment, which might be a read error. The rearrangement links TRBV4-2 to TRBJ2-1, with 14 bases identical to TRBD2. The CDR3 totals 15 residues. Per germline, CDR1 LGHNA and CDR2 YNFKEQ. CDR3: CASSQGLAGGNEQFF. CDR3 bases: TGCGCCAGCAGCCAAGGACTAGCGGGGGGCAATGAGCAGTTCTTC.

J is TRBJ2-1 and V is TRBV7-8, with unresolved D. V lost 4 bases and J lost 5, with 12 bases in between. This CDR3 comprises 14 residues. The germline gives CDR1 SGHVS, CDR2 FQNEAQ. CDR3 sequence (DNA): TGTGCCAGCAGCTACAACAACTTGAACAATGAGCAGTTCTTC. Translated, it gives CASSYNNLNNEQFF.

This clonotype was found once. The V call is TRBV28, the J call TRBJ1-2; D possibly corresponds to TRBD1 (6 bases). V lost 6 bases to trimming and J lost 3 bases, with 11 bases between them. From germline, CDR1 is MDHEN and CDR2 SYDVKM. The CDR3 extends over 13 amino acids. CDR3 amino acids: CASSTGSYYGYTF. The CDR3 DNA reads TGTGCCAGCAGCACAGGGTCTTACTATGGCTACACCTTC.

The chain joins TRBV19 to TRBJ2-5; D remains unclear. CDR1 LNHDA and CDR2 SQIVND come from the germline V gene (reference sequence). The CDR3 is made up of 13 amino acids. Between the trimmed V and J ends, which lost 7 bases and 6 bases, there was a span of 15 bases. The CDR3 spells CASTTHSAKTQYF. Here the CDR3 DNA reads TGTGCCAGTACCACGCACAGCGCCAAGACCCAGTACTTC. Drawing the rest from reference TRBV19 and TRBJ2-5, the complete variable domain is DGGITQSPKYLFRKEGQNVTLSCEQNLNHDAMYWYRQDPGQGLRLIYYSQIVNDFQKGDIAEGYSVSREKKESFPLTVTSAQKNPTAFYLCASTTHSAKTQYFGPGTRLLVL.

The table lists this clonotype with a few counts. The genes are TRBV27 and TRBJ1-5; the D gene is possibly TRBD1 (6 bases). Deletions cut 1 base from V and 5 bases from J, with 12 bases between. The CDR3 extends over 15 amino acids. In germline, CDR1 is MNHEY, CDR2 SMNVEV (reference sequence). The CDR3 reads CASSLFNGGHQPQHF. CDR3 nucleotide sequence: TGTGCCAGCAGTTTATTCAATGGGGGCCATCAGCCCCAGCATTTT.

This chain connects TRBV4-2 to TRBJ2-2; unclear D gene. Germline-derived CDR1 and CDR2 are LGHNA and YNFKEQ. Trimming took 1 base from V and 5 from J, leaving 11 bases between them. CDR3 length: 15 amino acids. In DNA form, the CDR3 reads TGTGCCAGCAGCCAAGTAATGGACGCGACCGGGGAGCTGTTTTTT. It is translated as CASSQVMDATGELFF.

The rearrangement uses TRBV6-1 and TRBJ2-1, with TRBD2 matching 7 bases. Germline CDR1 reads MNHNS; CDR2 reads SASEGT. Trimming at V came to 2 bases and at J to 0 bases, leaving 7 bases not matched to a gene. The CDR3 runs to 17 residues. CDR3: CASSEWVGGSSYNEQFF. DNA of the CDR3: TGTGCCAGCAGTGAATGGGTCGGCGGGAGCTCCTACAATGAGCAGTTCTTC.

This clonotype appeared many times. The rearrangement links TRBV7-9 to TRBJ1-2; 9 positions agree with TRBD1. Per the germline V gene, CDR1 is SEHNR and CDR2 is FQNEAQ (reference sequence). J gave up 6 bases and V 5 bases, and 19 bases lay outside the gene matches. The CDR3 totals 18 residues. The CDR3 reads CASSLARGGTGKDDGYTF. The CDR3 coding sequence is TGTGCCAGCAGCCTCGCCCGGGGAGGGACAGGGAAGGACGATGGCTACACCTTC.

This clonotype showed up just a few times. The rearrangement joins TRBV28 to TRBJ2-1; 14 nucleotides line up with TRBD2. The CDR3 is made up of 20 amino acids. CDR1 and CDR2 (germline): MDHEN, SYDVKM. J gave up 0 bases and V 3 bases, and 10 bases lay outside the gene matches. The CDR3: CASSLSGTSGGWSSYNEQFF. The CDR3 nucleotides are TGTGCCAGCAGTTTGTCCGGGACTAGCGGGGGATGGAGCTCCTACAATGAGCAGTTCTTC. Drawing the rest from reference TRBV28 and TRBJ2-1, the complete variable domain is DVKVTQSSRYLVKRTGEKVFLECVQDMDHENMFWYRQDPGLGLRLIYFSYDVKMKEKGDIPEGYSVSREKKERFSLILESASTNQTSMYLCASSLSGTSGGWSSYNEQFFGPGTRLTVL.

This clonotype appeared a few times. The CDR3 DNA reads TGTGCCAGCAGTGAACGCGGGGGATATTACAATGAGCAGTTCTTC. It codes for CASSERGGYYNEQFF. The genes are TRBV6-1 and TRBJ2-1; TRBD2 matches 7 bases. CDR1 and CDR2 (germline): MNHNS, SASEGT. After removal of 2 bases from V and 4 bases from J, the junction contained 5 bases not matched to a gene. CDR3 length: 15 residues.